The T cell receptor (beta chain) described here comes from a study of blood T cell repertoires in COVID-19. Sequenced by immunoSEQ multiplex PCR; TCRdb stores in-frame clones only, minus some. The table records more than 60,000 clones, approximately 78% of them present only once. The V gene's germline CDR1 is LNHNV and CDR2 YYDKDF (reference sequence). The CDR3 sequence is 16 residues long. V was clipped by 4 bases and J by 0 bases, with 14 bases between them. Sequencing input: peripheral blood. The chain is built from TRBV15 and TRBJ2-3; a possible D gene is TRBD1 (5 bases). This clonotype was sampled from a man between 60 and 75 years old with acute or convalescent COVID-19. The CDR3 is CATSTRLGASTDTQYF. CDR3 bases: TGTGCCACCAGCACTCGGTTAGGGGCAAGCACAGATACGCAGTATTTT.